A selection of T cell receptor beta chains follows, all from one sample in a study of blood T cell repertoires in COVID-19. The method was immunoSEQ multiplex PCR; TCRdb's version includes in-frame clones alone and lacks a portion of them. The table shows hundreds of thousands of clones, with about 87% occurring only once. Sequenced input: PBMCs or T cells enriched from blood (not recorded which). These receptors originate from a woman in her 40s with acute COVID-19. The CDR3 runs from the conserved cysteine through the conserved F or W. A D gene is named only where the DNA matches it firmly. Part of the rows lack a size; the others show once, few, many or a class for expanded clones.

v_call	d_call	clone_size	j_call	cdr3_aa	cdr3_nt
TRBV7-9	NA	NA	TRBJ1-5	CASSDPGGNQPQHF	TGTGCCAGCAGCGACCCAGGGGGCAATCAGCCCCAGCATTTT
TRBV28	NA	NA	TRBJ1-2	CASSFGGGGNTNGYTF	TGTGCCAGCAGTTTCGGGGGAGGGGGAAACACAAATGGCTACACCTTC
TRBV7-9	NA	NA	TRBJ1-1	CASSSYMNTEAFF	TGTGCCAGCAGCTCTTATATGAACACTGAAGCTTTCTTT
TRBV5-4	TRBD1	NA	TRBJ2-1	CASSLRQGAFNEQFF	TGTGCCAGCAGCTTGCGCCAGGGGGCCTTCAATGAGCAGTTCTTC
TRBV18	TRBD1	NA	TRBJ2-2	CASSQFMQGARTGELFF	TGTGCCAGCTCACAATTTATGCAGGGGGCGCGCACCGGGGAGCTGTTTTTT
TRBV15	TRBD1	NA	TRBJ1-1	CATSSRDRGPNTEAFF	TGTGCCACCAGCAGTCGGGACAGGGGTCCGAACACTGAAGCTTTCTTT
TRBV2	TRBD1	NA	TRBJ1-6	CASRETGATPLHF	TGTGCCAGCAGAGAGACAGGGGCCACTCCCCTCCACTTT
TRBV28	TRBD1	NA	TRBJ1-2	CASRRLDRENYGYTF	TGTGCCAGCAGGCGCCTGGACAGGGAAAACTATGGCTACACCTTC
TRBV6-6	TRBD1	NA	TRBJ1-1	CASRRQGTGQTEAFF	TGTGCCAGCAGGCGACAGGGGACAGGACAGACTGAAGCTTTCTTT
TRBV5-1	NA	NA	TRBJ2-3	CASSLLSQVADTQYF	TGCGCCAGCAGCTTGTTGTCACAGGTGGCCGATACGCAGTATTTT
TRBV18	TRBD1	NA	TRBJ1-2	CASSSDRGGGYTF	TGTGCCAGCTCATCCGACAGGGGCGGCGGCTACACCTTC
TRBV21-1	NA	NA	TRBJ1-1	CASSEFGVGALNTEAFF	NA
TRBV3-1/TRBV3-2	NA	NA	TRBJ1-5	CASSVRNSNQPQHF	TGTGCCAGCAGCGTTAGAAATAGCAATCAGCCCCAGCATTTT
TRBV5-1	NA	NA	TRBJ2-1	CASAVSGGNSYNEQFF	TGCGCCAGCGCGGTTAGCGGAGGAAACTCCTACAATGAGCAGTTCTTC
TRBV12-5	NA	NA	TRBJ1-4	CASGPGQSTNEKLFF	TGTGCTAGTGGTCCAGGACAGTCAACTAATGAAAAACTGTTTTTT
TRBV10-3	NA	NA	TRBJ1-4	CAIRGGVTEKLFF	TGTGCCATCAGGGGTGGAGTTACTGAAAAACTGTTTTTT
TRBV29-1	NA	NA	TRBJ1-3	CSVGGALGNTIYF	TGCAGCGTTGGCGGGGCGCTAGGAAACACCATATATTTT
TRBV19	NA	NA	TRBJ1-5	CASSIGARNQPQHF	TGTGCCAGTAGTATAGGGGCCAGAAATCAGCCCCAGCATTTT
TRBV2	TRBD1	NA	TRBJ1-2	CATKGPGQGYGYTF	TGTGCCACCAAGGGACCGGGACAGGGCTATGGCTACACCTTC
TRBV28	TRBD2	once	TRBJ2-3	CASSFAGVGTDTQYF	TGTGCCAGCAGTTTCGCGGGAGTGGGGACAGATACGCAGTATTTT
TRBV19	NA	NA	TRBJ1-2	CASSDGAVTNYGYTF	TGTGCCAGTTCCGATGGGGCCGTCACAAACTATGGCTACACCTTC
TRBV7-2	TRBD2	NA	TRBJ2-1	CASSLVAGGIEQFF	TGTGCCAGCAGCTTAGTAGCGGGAGGGATTGAGCAGTTCTTC
TRBV28	TRBD1	NA	TRBJ2-7	CASSLPGQDYEQYF	TGTGCCAGCAGTTTACCGGGACAGGACTACGAGCAGTACTTC
TRBV7-3	NA	NA	TRBJ2-1	CASSLTGARNEQFF	TGTGCCAGCAGTCTAACGGGAGCGAGGAATGAGCAGTTCTTC
TRBV10-2	NA	NA	TRBJ1-2	CASSGSTDWDYGYTF	TGCGCCAGCAGTGGCTCGACAGACTGGGACTATGGCTACACCTTC
TRBV24-1	NA	NA	TRBJ2-7	CATSAPGSSYEQYF	TGTGCCACCAGTGCCCCGGGGAGCTCCTACGAGCAGTACTTC
TRBV3-1/TRBV3-2	TRBD1	NA	TRBJ2-1	CASSHLDRADNEQFF	TGTGCCAGCAGCCATCTGGACAGGGCCGACAATGAGCAGTTCTTC
TRBV30	NA	few	TRBJ1-3	CAWSLGRGWSTIYF	TGTGCCTGGAGCTTGGGCCGAGGGTGGAGCACCATATATTTT
TRBV2	NA	NA	TRBJ1-4	CASTRGFNEKLFF	TGTGCCAGTACCAGGGGTTTTAATGAAAAACTGTTTTTT
TRBV5-1	TRBD1	once	TRBJ1-2	CASRPGTGGYGYTF	TGCGCCAGCAGACCCGGGACAGGGGGCTATGGCTACACCTTC
TRBV6-5	NA	NA	TRBJ1-2	CASSYSYRVNYGYTF	TGTGCCAGCAGTTACTCGTACAGGGTTAACTATGGCTACACCTTC
TRBV7-9	NA	NA	TRBJ1-1	CASSSRDTANTEAFF	TGTGCCAGCAGCTCTAGGGACACCGCTAACACTGAAGCTTTCTTT
TRBV7-9	TRBD1	NA	TRBJ2-1	CASSWGQSPYRDEQFF	TGTGCCAGCAGCTGGGGACAGTCCCCCTACCGCGATGAGCAGTTCTTC
TRBV23-1	NA	NA	TRBJ2-1	CARRGLARGNEQFF	TGCGCCAGGCGGGGGCTAGCTCGCGGGAATGAGCAGTTCTTC
TRBV7-9	TRBD2	once	TRBJ2-1	CASNPGGTRRFNEQFF	TGTGCCAGCAACCCGGGAGGGACTAGGCGTTTCAATGAGCAGTTCTTC
TRBV19	TRBD1	NA	TRBJ1-5	CASSATGGNQPQHF	TGTGCCAGTAGTGCGACAGGGGGCAATCAGCCCCAGCATTTT
TRBV3-1/TRBV3-2	NA	NA	TRBJ2-1	CASSQAGRGVQFF	TGTGCCAGCAGCCAAGCCGGCCGCGGGGTGCAGTTCTTC
TRBV10-3	NA	NA	TRBJ2-3	CAIRTTDTQYF	TGTGCCATCAGAACTACAGATACGCAGTATTTT
TRBV30	TRBD1	NA	TRBJ1-2	CAWGQGSPRGYTF	TGTGCCTGGGGACAGGGGAGCCCTAGGGGCTACACCTTC
TRBV6-4	NA	NA	TRBJ2-7	CASSDSCRDPQGNEQYF	TGTGCCAGCAGTGACTCTTGTCGGGATCCTCAGGGGAACGAGCAGTACTTC